A selection of T cell receptor beta chains follows, all from one sample in a study of monozygotic twins with inflammatory bowel disease. TCRdb re-analyzed the 5' RACE reads; it lists each CDR3 protein once, without DNA. Its table lists a few hundred thousand distinct CDR3 sequences. Material for sequencing was blood. These receptors were obtained from a human donor with ulcerative colitis or Crohn's disease, or a healthy co-twin of an affected twin (not recorded which). Both conserved end residues are part of each CDR3. Each record gives: V gene, J gene, CDR3 protein.

TRBV5-1,TRBJ2-5,CASSLDFTDFVETQYF
TRBV4-3,TRBJ2-3,CASSQKAGWRDTRYF
TRBV6-2/TRBV6-3,TRBJ2-5,CASSPGTEPWWTQYF
TRBV9,TRBJ2-1,CASSSGTGGFDEQFF
TRBV19,TRBJ1-5,CASTRDGARSNQPQHF
TRBV21-1,TRBJ2-2,CASSPLLTDGENTGELFF
TRBV20-1,TRBJ1-2,CSASNRTAVYGYTF
TRBV19,TRBJ1-1,CASSIVGNGDTEAFF
TRBV18,TRBJ2-7,CASSARDRENEQYF
TRBV7-8,TRBJ2-7,CASSADRRSYEQYF
TRBV14,TRBJ1-6,CASSDRDLQYSPLHF
TRBV7-9,TRBJ1-6,CASSLSGQGNSPLHF
TRBV5-1,TRBJ2-3,CASRRAGASNGDTQYF
TRBV4-3,TRBJ2-5,CASSPLFKEEETQYF
TRBV4-2,TRBJ1-3,CASSQNSLSSGNTIYF
TRBV6-5,TRBJ2-5,CASSYSAGSQETQYF
TRBV5-6,TRBJ2-1,CASSSLGGLDNEQFF
TRBV15,TRBJ2-5,CATSRDGQGRETQYF
TRBV11-1,TRBJ2-2,CASSFQAIGGDANTGELFF
TRBV2,TRBJ2-1,CASSEEGGGAYNEQFF
TRBV7-2,TRBJ2-4,CASSSTIRDIQYF
TRBV9,TRBJ1-6,CASSVGLINSPLHF
TRBV4-1,TRBJ2-1,CASSQTGLANLNEQFF
TRBV6-1,TRBJ1-5,CASSQGQAKAGQPQHF
TRBV12-3/TRBV12-4,TRBJ2-7,CASSLASSGYEQYF
TRBV10-3,TRBJ2-7,CAISAGTGLEQYF
TRBV2,TRBJ2-5,CASSEDRGNQETQYF
TRBV6-5,TRBJ1-1,CASSYEGRIVTEAFF
TRBV9,TRBJ1-3,CASSVQGGRAGNTIYF
TRBV7-3,TRBJ2-2,CASSPPGGRNGELFF
TRBV7-9,TRBJ2-2,CASSPRQGGELFF
TRBV7-6,TRBJ2-7,CASSLDVVKQYF
TRBV19,TRBJ2-6,CASSIRVRDKWSGANVLTF
TRBV5-1,TRBJ1-5,CASREHSNQPQHF
TRBV27,TRBJ2-7,CASSLGDRQTYEQYF
TRBV5-1,TRBJ1-1,CASARNLEMNTEAFF
TRBV20-1,TRBJ2-5,CSAESTHLQETQYF
TRBV6-4,TRBJ2-3,CASSEGTSLDTQYF
TRBV6-2/TRBV6-3,TRBJ1-5,CASSPGQFGNQPQHF
TRBV7-6,TRBJ2-3,CASSQPGLRDTQYF
TRBV4-1,TRBJ2-1,CASSQGEGTVDEQFF
TRBV4-1,TRBJ2-7,CASSQATATYEQYF
TRBV29-1,TRBJ2-7,CSVGRTGGPYEQYF
TRBV6-1,TRBJ2-1,CASSPGFAYNEQFF
TRBV11-2,TRBJ2-5,CASSLWTRQETQYF
TRBV24-1,TRBJ2-1,CATSDFGTGGGVQFF
TRBV30,TRBJ2-1,CAWSMNSYNEQFF
TRBV12-3/TRBV12-4,TRBJ1-1,CASSLTGGQAEAFF
TRBV3-1,TRBJ2-2,CASSHEQGLLIGELFF
TRBV7-2,TRBJ2-1,CASSLRAGGYNEQFF
TRBV4-3,TRBJ1-4,CASSQDPGTANEKLFF
TRBV18,TRBJ1-2,CASSPGADRDGYTF
TRBV24-1,TRBJ2-2,CATQGSVYPGELFF
TRBV7-3,TRBJ2-1,CASSLGGGLYNEQFF